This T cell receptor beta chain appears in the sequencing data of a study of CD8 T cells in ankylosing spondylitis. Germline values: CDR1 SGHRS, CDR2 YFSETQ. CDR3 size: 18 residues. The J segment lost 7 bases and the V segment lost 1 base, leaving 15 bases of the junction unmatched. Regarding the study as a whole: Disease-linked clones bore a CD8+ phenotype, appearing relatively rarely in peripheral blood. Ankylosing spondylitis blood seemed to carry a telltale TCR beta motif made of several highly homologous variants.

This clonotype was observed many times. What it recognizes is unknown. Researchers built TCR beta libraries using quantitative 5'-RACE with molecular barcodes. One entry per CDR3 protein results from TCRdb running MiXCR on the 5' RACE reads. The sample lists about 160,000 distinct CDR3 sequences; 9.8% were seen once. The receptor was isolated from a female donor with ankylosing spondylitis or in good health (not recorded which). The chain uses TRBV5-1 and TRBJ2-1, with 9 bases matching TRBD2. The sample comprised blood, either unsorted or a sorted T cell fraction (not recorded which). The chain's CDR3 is CASSLWASGIGGVNEQFF. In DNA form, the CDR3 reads TGCGCCAGCAGCTTGTGGGCTAGCGGGATTGGCGGGGTAAATGAGCAGTTCTTC.